This T cell receptor beta chain is from a study of blood T cell repertoires in COVID-19. Per the original methods: How many nucleated cells were present was estimated from reference gene primer amplification. Using immunoSEQ multiplex PCR, the repertoire was profiled, and TCRdb retains in-frame clones only, with some absent. V, J and clone size are those of that table, while D and trimming were read from the DNA. The data contain 200,000 to 250,000 clones, under 85% of them singletons. The study counted Cohort 3 donors as recovered given two negative PCRs, clearance, or symptom resolution. The CDR3 runs to 14 residues. V was pared by 5 bases and J by 5 bases, with 6 bases of the junction left unmatched. Germline CDR1 and CDR2: SEHNR and FQNEAQ (reference sequence).

The chain joins TRBV7-9 to TRBJ2-5, with TRBD2 identical over 9 bases. The sequenced sample was PBMCs or T cells enriched from blood (not recorded which). The source of this sequence is a man aged 55 to 70 who had recovered from COVID-19. The CDR3 here is CASSISGGSETQYF. In DNA form, the CDR3 reads TGTGCCAGCAGCATTAGCGGGGGATCGGAGACCCAGTACTTC.